Sequencing of this TCR beta chain was carried out in a study of T cell clonality in common variable immunodeficiency. Heparinized whole blood, about 5 to 8.5 ml, came from each donor. There are many counts of this clone. Read data end 3 residues before the CDR3 end; the end is taken from the germline J gene. Measured with immunoSEQ multiplex PCR; TCRdb has only the in-frame clones, and not every one. The repertoire consists of around 50,000 clones, none detected only once. V lost 4 bases to trimming and J lost 2 bases, with 21 bases between them. This CDR3 spans 16 amino acids. Germline CDR1 DFQATT, CDR2 SNEGSKA (reference sequence).

The sequenced sample consisted of peripheral blood mononuclear cells. The clonotype originates from a person between 18 and 75 years old in good health. The V and J genes are TRBV20-1 and TRBJ2-7; TRBD1 is a possible D gene (6 bases). This chain's CDR3 is CSATIPQGHDAYEQYF. Partial CDR3 DNA: TGCAGTGCTACCATACCCCAGGGGCATGATGCCTACGAG.